A selection of T cell receptor beta chains follows, all from one sample in a study of T-cell reconstitution after alpha-beta-depleted transplantation in children. TCRdb re-called the PCR reads through MiXCR, storing one row per CDR3 protein. The table records around 92,000 distinct CDR3 sequences, 9% to 15% of them present only once. Specimen: PBMCs from the stem cell graft donor, collected from the stem cell graft. Receptor source: a human donor who donated a stem cell graft to a child with inherited bone marrow failure. Each CDR3 is given with its conserved first and last residue. D genes are given only for firm matches. Clone sizes are given selectively: once, few, many, or a class where the clone is expanded.

CASSLDGNQETQYF,TGCGCCAGCAGCTTGGATGGTAACCAAGAGACCCAGTACTTC,TRBJ2-5,many,-,TRBV5-1
CASSPLDREVWDEQFF,TGTGCCAGCAGCCCCCTTGACAGGGAGGTGTGGGATGAGCAGTTCTTC,TRBJ2-1,many,-,TRBV7-3
CASTIGVGGNQPQHF,TGTGCCAGCACCATCGGAGTAGGAGGCAATCAGCCCCAGCATTTT,TRBJ1-5,-,-,TRBV2
CASSQLGLKQETQYF,TGCGCCAGCAGCCAGCTCGGACTGAAACAAGAGACCCAGTACTTC,TRBJ2-5,many,-,TRBV4-1
CASSQGHGRYEQYF,TGTGCCAGCAGCCAAGGACACGGGCGCTACGAGCAGTACTTC,TRBJ2-7,-,-,TRBV14
CASSPRLAGSLGEQFF,TGTGCCAGCAGCCCCAGACTAGCGGGGTCCCTGGGAGAGCAGTTCTTC,TRBJ2-1,few,TRBD2,TRBV7-9
CASSNRDRSISYEQYF,TGTGCCAGCAGCAACCGGGACAGGTCCATTTCCTACGAGCAGTACTTC,TRBJ2-7,many,TRBD1,TRBV6-2/TRBV6-3
CASSLRAGTRRWEAQYF,TGTGCCAGCAGCCTCCGGGCCGGGACTAGGAGGTGGGAGGCCCAGTACTTC,TRBJ2-5,many,TRBD2,TRBV7-2
CASTQTPGASGHEQFF,TGCGCCAGCACCCAAACACCGGGAGCTAGCGGGCATGAGCAGTTCTTC,TRBJ2-1,many,TRBD2,TRBV4-1
CASSYRQRQISYNEQFF,TGTGCCAGCAGTTACCGCCAGAGGCAGATCTCCTACAATGAGCAGTTCTTC,TRBJ2-1,many,-,TRBV6-5
CASSFLPGAFSGANVLTF,TGTGCCAGCAGTTTCCTACCCGGGGCATTCTCTGGGGCCAACGTCCTGACTTTC,TRBJ2-6,many,-,TRBV12-3/TRBV12-4
CASILGSGTHYEQYF,TGTGCCAGCATCCTGGGTAGCGGGACTCACTACGAGCAGTACTTC,TRBJ2-7,many,TRBD2,TRBV6-2/TRBV6-3
CASSQGLLRATRAKNIQYF,TGTGCCAGCAGCCAAGGCCTTTTAAGGGCGACGAGAGCCAAAAACATTCAGTACTTC,TRBJ2-4,few,-,TRBV4-2
CASFDSNDGYTF,TGTGCCAGCTTTGACTCTAACGATGGCTACACCTTC,TRBJ1-2,-,-,TRBV28
CASSLGTGGGDTQYF,TGCGCCAGCAGCTTGGGGACAGGAGGGGGAGATACGCAGTATTTT,TRBJ2-3,many,-,TRBV5-1
CSARRRAGANTGELFF,TGCAGTGCTAGACGAAGAGCGGGAGCGAACACCGGGGAGCTGTTTTTT,TRBJ2-2,many,TRBD2,TRBV20-1
CASSPQDRVPEKLFF,TGTGCCAGCAGCCCGCAGGACCGGGTCCCCGAAAAACTGTTTTTT,TRBJ1-4,-,-,TRBV5-5
CASSLDLRGSYEQYF,TGTGCCAGCAGCTTAGATTTGCGGGGGAGCTACGAGCAGTACTTC,TRBJ2-7,many,TRBD2,TRBV7-2
CAISFAGDEKLFF,TGTGCCATCAGCTTTGCAGGGGATGAAAAACTGTTTTTT,TRBJ1-4,many,-,TRBV5-7
CASSPQQAPLHF,TGTGCCAGCAGTCCACAGCAAGCACCCCTCCACTTT,TRBJ1-6,-,-,TRBV27
CSAEGMGQGNLLNTEAFF,TGCAGTGCTGAAGGGATGGGACAGGGCAATTTGCTGAACACTGAAGCTTTCTTT,TRBJ1-1,many,TRBD1,TRBV20-1
CASSSSGGPEQFF,TGTGCCAGCAGCTCTAGCGGGGGGCCCGAGCAGTTCTTC,TRBJ2-1,-,TRBD2,TRBV7-3
CASSIPGQGGNQPQHF,TGTGCCAGTAGTATACCCGGACAGGGCGGCAATCAGCCCCAGCATTTT,TRBJ1-5,many,TRBD1,TRBV19
CSDLDREGKLFF,TGCAGCGACCTGGACAGGGAGGGAAAACTGTTTTTT,TRBJ1-4,many,TRBD1,TRBV29-1
CASSFGGRRSPLHF,TGTGCCAGCAGTTTCGGGGGGCGTAGATCACCCCTCCACTTT,TRBJ1-6,many,-,TRBV27
CASSSGQGRDTQYF,TGCGCCAGCAGCTCGGGACAGGGGAGGGATACGCAGTATTTT,TRBJ2-3,many,TRBD1,TRBV5-1
CASSYGRYEQFF,TGTGCCAGCAGTTACGGTCGGTATGAGCAGTTCTTC,TRBJ2-1,many,-,TRBV6-2/TRBV6-3
CSVETTSRRYNSPLHF,TGCAGCGTGGAAACTACTTCCCGCAGGTATAATTCACCCCTCCACTTT,TRBJ1-6,many,-,TRBV29-1
CASSLTAVQETQYF,TGTGCCAGCAGTTTAACAGCAGTCCAAGAGACCCAGTACTTC,TRBJ2-5,many,-,TRBV28
CASSQERGLSETQYF,TGTGCCAGCAGCCAAGAACGGGGGCTCTCGGAGACCCAGTACTTC,TRBJ2-5,-,-,TRBV4-2
CASSPDLTQYF,TGTGCCAGCAGCCCCGACCTCACGCAGTACTTC,TRBJ2-7,many,-,TRBV7-2
CASSLKTNTGELFF,TGTGCCAGCAGCTTAAAGACGAACACCGGGGAGCTGTTTTTT,TRBJ2-2,many,-,TRBV7-9
CASSLKGTGTYEQYF,TGTGCCAGCAGCTTAAAGGGGACAGGGACCTACGAGCAGTACTTC,TRBJ2-7,many,TRBD1,TRBV7-2
CASSPFLDQPQHF,TGTGCCAGCAGCCCATTTCTGGATCAGCCCCAGCATTTT,TRBJ1-5,-,-,TRBV28
CASSLDPYQPQHF,TGTGCCAGCAGCTTGGATCCCTATCAGCCCCAGCATTTT,TRBJ1-5,-,-,TRBV5-5
CSASTDRLGAFF,TGCAGCGCAAGCACTGACAGGTTGGGAGCTTTCTTT,TRBJ1-1,-,-,TRBV29-1
CASSWGLAGAVKEAQYF,TGCGCCAGCAGCTGGGGACTAGCGGGAGCCGTAAAAGAGGCCCAGTACTTC,TRBJ2-5,many,TRBD2,TRBV5-1
CASSQEYGHYEQYF,TGTGCCAGCAGCCAAGAGTACGGTCACTACGAGCAGTACTTC,TRBJ2-7,many,-,TRBV14
CSAALLGGQPQHF,TGCAGTGCTGCCCTCCTAGGGGGTCAGCCCCAGCATTTT,TRBJ1-5,many,-,TRBV20-1
CASSLIAEETQYF,TGTGCCAGCAGTCTGATAGCGGAAGAGACCCAGTACTTC,TRBJ2-5,many,-,TRBV6-6
CASSLEGSGSETQYF,TGCGCCAGCAGCTTGGAGGGTAGCGGGAGTGAGACCCAGTACTTC,TRBJ2-5,many,TRBD2,TRBV5-1
CASSLTGVHTGELFF,TGTGCCAGCAGCTTAACGGGAGTGCATACCGGGGAGCTGTTTTTT,TRBJ2-2,many,-,TRBV7-2
CASSQGDRTGGYYGYTF,TGCGCCAGCAGCCAGGGGGACAGGACCGGAGGCTACTATGGCTACACCTTC,TRBJ1-2,many,TRBD1,TRBV4-1
CASSSGTGHTGELFF,TGTGCCAGCAGCTCTGGGACAGGGCACACCGGGGAGCTGTTTTTT,TRBJ2-2,few,TRBD1,TRBV7-9
CASSLAHGGEQYF,TGCGCCAGCAGCTTGGCCCACGGGGGCGAGCAGTACTTC,TRBJ2-7,many,-,TRBV5-1